A single sample gave rise to the 32 T cell receptor beta chains below, sequenced in a study of blood T cells in healthy people across ages. Sample-barcoded 5' priming and a J-beta primer mix drove a second PCR of about 6 to 11 cycles. TCRdb itself ran the 5' RACE reads through MiXCR, one entry per CDR3 protein. This table holds 950,000 to 1,200,000 distinct CDR3 sequences, more than 30% found once. The source material was blood. Every receptor here comes from a man between 18 and 29 years old in good health.

The chain has TRBV6-2 or TRBV6-3 and TRBJ1-5; 8 nucleotides agree with TRBD1. V shed 2 bases, J shed 9 bases, and the junction held 6 bases outside the gene matches. CDR1 is MNHEY and CDR2 is SVGEGT in the germline V gene. The CDR3 loop spans 14 amino acids. CDR3 loop: CASSYAAGGTPQHF. DNA for the CDR3: TGTGCCAGCAGTTACGCGGCAGGGGGCACGCCCCAGCATTTT.

This clonotype was counted a few times. In DNA, the CDR3 is TGTGCCAGCAGCTTAGTGGCAAGCCAAGAGACCCAGTACTTC. Its translation: CASSLVASQETQYF. The chain uses TRBV11-1 and TRBJ2-5, with unresolved D. CDR3 length equals 14 residues. From germline, CDR1 is SGHAT and CDR2 FQDESV (reference sequence). V gave up 1 base and J gave up 1 base, with 7 bases separating them. Supplemented by reference TRBV11-1 and TRBJ2-5, the full variable domain reads EAEVAQSPRYKITEKSQAVAFWCDPISGHATLYWYRQILGQGPELLVQFQDESVVDDSQLPKDRFSAERLKGVDSTLKIQPAELGDSAMYLCASSLVASQETQYFGPGTRLLVL.

Comment on this clonotype: Just one base apart from a much larger clone, this may be a read error. J is TRBJ2-1 and V is TRBV12-3 or TRBV12-4; 8 positions agree with TRBD1. CDR3 length equals 14 residues. The DNA of the CDR3 is TGTACCAGCTCGACTGACAGGGGCTACAATGAGCAGTTCTTC. Protein product: CTSSTDRGYNEQFF.

CDR3 protein: CASSQDVRGGDNEQFF. The DNA of the CDR3 is TGTGCCAGCAGCCAAGATGTAAGGGGGGGAGACAATGAGCAGTTCTTC. J is TRBJ2-1 and V is TRBV4-2, with a possible D match to TRBD2 (7 bases). Trimming took off 0 bases at V and 5 bases at J, with 14 bases between the two ends. The CDR3 has 16 amino acids. Germline values: CDR1 LGHNA, CDR2 YNFKEQ.

V gene TRBV14 combines with J gene TRBJ2-3; D not certain. V lost 1 base, J lost 4 bases, and 15 bases lay in between. CDR1 and CDR2 from the germline V gene are SGHDN and FVKESK. This CDR3 is 16 amino acids long. CDR3 loop: CASSQVEQLEADTQYF. The DNA of the CDR3 is TGTGCCAGCAGCCAAGTAGAACAGCTTGAGGCAGATACGCAGTATTTT.

This chain joins TRBV7-9 and TRBJ1-1; TRBD1 might be the D (6 bases). Germline V CDR1 and CDR2: SEHNR, FQNEAQ (reference sequence). The V gene lost 8 bases and the J gene lost 2 bases, with 15 bases spanning the gap. The CDR3 runs to 14 residues. CDR3 DNA sequence: TGTGCCAGCCGAGCGGACAGCGATAACACTGAAGCTTTCTTT. Protein: CASRADSDNTEAFF.

In the case of this clonotype: Its ends do not fully match the called genes, so a read error is possible. The chain has TRBV27 and TRBJ2-7; 9 nucleotides line up with TRBD1. There are 16 residues in the CDR3. Germline CDR1 MNHEY, CDR2 SMNVEV (reference sequence). CDR3 region: CTSSFLRDRDYNEQYF. In DNA, the CDR3 is TGTACCAGCAGCTTCCTCCGGGACAGGGACTACAATGAGCAGTACTTC.

This clonotype was seen ten or more times. V is TRBV2 and J is TRBJ2-7; no firm D call. CDR3 size: 12 residues. V was clipped by 10 bases and J by 2 bases, with 12 bases between them. Germline V gives CDR1 SNHLY, CDR2 FYNNEI. CDR3 region: CATTSGPYEQYF. The CDR3 DNA reads TGTGCCACCACCTCTGGGCCCTACGAGCAGTACTTC. The whole variable domain, remainder taken from reference TRBV2 and TRBJ2-7, is EPEVTQTPSHQVTQMGQEVILRCVPISNHLYFYWYRQILGQKVEFLVSFYNNEISEKSEIFDDQFSVERPDGSNFTLKIRSTKLEDSAMYFCATTSGPYEQYFGPGTRLTVT.

This clonotype has a handful of counts. The genes are TRBV6-2 or TRBV6-3 and TRBJ2-1, with D tentatively TRBD2 (5 bases). Per the germline V gene, CDR1 is MNHEY and CDR2 is SVGEGT. V lost 10 bases, J lost 0 bases, and 10 bases lay in between. The CDR3 length is 13 residues. As DNA, the CDR3 is TGTGCCATCCGAGGGAGCTCCTACAATGAGCAGTTCTTC. It codes for CAIRGSSYNEQFF.

V and J are TRBV6-5 and TRBJ2-3; D possibly corresponds to TRBD2 (5 bases). This CDR3 spans 15 amino acids. V was shortened by 5 bases and J by 1 base, with 13 bases between the two germline ends. The germline CDR1 and CDR2 sequences are MNHEY and SVGAGI. CDR3 sequence: CASSPRGMRTDTQYF. The CDR3 DNA reads TGTGCCAGCAGTCCCCGAGGGATGCGCACAGATACGCAGTATTTT.

The chain joins TRBV20-1 to TRBJ1-1; D gene ambiguous. This CDR3 has 12 amino acids. Germline CDR1 is DFQATT and CDR2 is SNEGSKA (reference sequence). Trimming removed 3 bases at V and 1 base at J, with 6 bases between. The CDR3 loop is CSARGRNTEAFF. DNA of the CDR3: TGCAGTGCTAGGGGAAGGAACACTGAAGCTTTCTTT.

There are a few counts of this clonotype. The chain combines TRBV9 with TRBJ2-7; 9 nucleotides align to TRBD2. Germline CDR1 and CDR2: SGDLS and YYNGEE. V lost 3 bases and J lost 1; bases outside the gene matches: 5. The CDR3 totals 15 residues. The DNA for the CDR3 is TGTGCCAGCAGCGAATATAGCGGGGGTTCCTACGAGCAGTACTTC. It translates to CASSEYSGGSYEQYF.

This chain links TRBV28 with TRBJ2-7; D call uncertain. V lost 6 bases and J 7 bases, leaving 13 bases between the germline ends. Germline lookup yields CDR1 MDHEN and CDR2 SYDVKM. The CDR3 totals 12 residues. In nucleotides, the CDR3 is TGTGCCAGCAGGCTGGGGTACAATGAGCAGTACTTC. Translation: CASRLGYNEQYF. The complete variable domain, with remaining parts taken from reference TRBV28 and TRBJ2-7, reads DVKVTQSSRYLVKRTGEKVFLECVQDMDHENMFWYRQDPGLGLRLIYFSYDVKMKEKGDIPEGYSVSREKKERFSLILESASTNQTSMYLCASRLGYNEQYFGPGTRLTVT.

This chain joins TRBV28 and TRBJ1-2; D gene ambiguous. The CDR3 is made up of 14 amino acids. Germline CDR1 is MDHEN and CDR2 is SYDVKM. The germline V and J ends were trimmed by 4 bases and 0 bases, with 9 bases remaining between them. Written as DNA, the CDR3 is TGTGCCAGCAGTTCATACGGGACTAACTATGGCTACACCTTC. This codes for CASSSYGTNYGYTF.

The sample holds a few counts of this clonotype. The rearrangement joins TRBV10-3 to TRBJ1-4, with 7 bases fitting TRBD1. The germline V gene encodes CDR1 ENHRY and CDR2 SYGVKD. J lost 4 bases, V lost 0 bases, and 8 bases had no gene match. The CDR3 covers 17 residues. Written as DNA, the CDR3 is TGTGCCATCAGTGAGTCGTGGACAGGAGGAGGTAATGAAAAACTGTTTTTT. This gives the protein CAISESWTGGGNEKLFF.

The V call is TRBV10-3, the J call TRBJ1-1; TRBD1 matches 8 bases. Per the germline V gene, CDR1 is ENHRY and CDR2 is SYGVKD. The V gene end was trimmed by 6 bases and the J gene end by 3 bases; junction bases not matched to a gene: 6. The CDR3 sequence is 14 residues long. CDR3 region: CAISGGQGHTEAFF. The CDR3 DNA sequence: TGTGCCATCAGCGGTGGACAGGGCCACACTGAAGCTTTCTTT.

The chain joins TRBV12-3 or TRBV12-4 to TRBJ2-5; 8 bases map to TRBD1. V lost 5 bases, J lost 5 bases, and 10 bases stayed unmatched. The CDR3 loop spans 15 amino acids. This CDR3 reads CASSLFDRGRETQYF. Here the CDR3 DNA reads TGTGCCAGCAGTCTTTTCGACAGGGGAAGGGAGACCCAGTACTTC.

V is TRBV27 and J is TRBJ1-2; D ambiguous. The germline CDR1 and CDR2 sequences are MNHEY and SMNVEV (reference sequence). The ends were cut back, 2 bases at V and 5 bases at J, with 12 bases in the middle. This CDR3 is built from 14 residues. For the CDR3, the DNA is TGTGCCAGCAGTTTAAGGGCACCCAAATATGGCTACACCTTC. It codes for CASSLRAPKYGYTF.

The V gene is TRBV13, the J gene TRBJ1-2, with 8 bases lining up with TRBD1. The CDR3 length is 17 residues. J lost 6 bases, V lost 2 bases, and 14 bases had no gene match. Germline CDR1 PRHDT, CDR2 FYEKMQ (reference sequence). The CDR3 coding sequence is TGTGCCAGCAGCTTAAGCGGAGTTCTGACAGGGGCGCATGGCTACACCTTC. Amino acid sequence: CASSLSGVLTGAHGYTF.

This clonotype was seen a handful of times. The rearrangement links TRBV2 to TRBJ2-3; D may be TRBD2 (6 bases). V lost 4 bases and J lost 3, with 17 bases in between. Germline values: CDR1 SNHLY, CDR2 FYNNEI. The CDR3 consists of 16 residues. This CDR3 reads CASSVVGGRRTDTQYF. CDR3 coding DNA: TGTGCCAGCAGTGTGGTCGGGGGTAGAAGAACAGATACGCAGTATTTT.

The J gene is TRBJ1-1, the V gene TRBV10-3; D remains unclear. The V end was cut by 0 bases, the J end by 4 bases, with 9 bases between. The CDR3 has 14 amino acids. CDR1 is ENHRY, CDR2 SYGVKD, per germline. CDR3 DNA sequence: TGTGCCATCAGTGAGTCGGGGTGGAGCACTGAAGCTTTCTTT. This gives the protein CAISESGWSTEAFF.

Notes on this clonotype: Given a much more abundant clone one base away, this may be a read error. The CDR3 loop reads CASSSGLAAGTQYF. DNA of the CDR3: TGTGCCAGCAGTTCGGGACTAGCCGCAGGTACGCAGTATTTT. The rearrangement links TRBV6-2 or TRBV6-3 to TRBJ2-3, with TRBD2 matching over 9 bases. The length of the CDR3 is 14 residues. Germline trimming cut 4 bases from V and 8 bases from J; bases unmatched to any gene: 7. The germline gives CDR1 MNHEY, CDR2 SVGEGT.

This chain connects TRBV7-3 to TRBJ2-3, with D possibly matching TRBD2 (5 bases). Germline loops: CDR1 SGHTA, CDR2 FQGTGA. This CDR3 comprises 18 residues. V was shortened by 3 bases and J by 3 bases, with 22 bases between the two germline ends. CDR3 nucleotide sequence: TGTGCCAGCAGCTTCCCCTCCGGACTCTCCCGAGGGACAGATACGCAGTATTTT. It translates to CASSFPSGLSRGTDTQYF.

This chain uses TRBV12-5 with TRBJ1-4; D is unclear. Trimming left V 4 bases short and J 6 bases short, with 12 bases between. The CDR3 length is 14 residues. Germline V gene lookup returns CDR1 LGHNT and CDR2 FRNRAP. The CDR3 DNA is TGTGCTAGTGGTTCGGCGGGAAGGGATGAAAAACTGTTTTTT. Its protein product is CASGSAGRDEKLFF.

Here the CDR3 DNA reads TGCAGCGTCGTAACAGGGGGCGTCGGAAACACCATATATTTT. Amino acids: CSVVTGGVGNTIYF. The chain carries TRBV29-1 and TRBJ1-3; 9 nucleotides line up with TRBD1. Trimming removed 6 bases from V and 4 bases from J; junction bases left unmatched: 7. From germline, CDR1 is SQVTM and CDR2 ANQGSEA. The CDR3 totals 14 residues.

This chain connects TRBV6-2 or TRBV6-3 to TRBJ1-5, with D perhaps TRBD1 (5 bases). The germline V and J ends were trimmed by 2 bases and 3 bases, with 8 bases remaining between them. The CDR3 runs 14 residues. Germline V gene sequence: CDR1 MNHEY, CDR2 SVGEGT. CDR3 loop: CASSYGGINQPQHF. The CDR3 region has the DNA TGTGCCAGCAGTTACGGGGGAATCAATCAGCCCCAGCATTTT.

This sequence joins TRBV25-1 and TRBJ2-3, with 10 bases lining up with TRBD2. Trimming removed 6 bases from V and 6 bases from J; junction bases left unmatched: 9. Looked up from germline, CDR1 is MGHDK and CDR2 is SYGVNS. This CDR3 has 15 residues. The CDR3 sequence: CASSKERGGGDTQYF. In DNA form, the CDR3 reads TGTGCCAGCAGCAAAGAGCGGGGGGGCGGGGATACGCAGTATTTT. The variable domain in full, with the rest retrieved from reference TRBV25-1 and TRBJ2-3, is EADIYQTPRYLVIGTGKKITLECSQTMGHDKMYWYQQDPGMELHLIHYSYGVNSTEKGDLSSESTVSRIRTEHFPLTLESARPSHTSQYLCASSKERGGGDTQYFGPGTRLTVL.

The V call is TRBV20-1, the J call TRBJ1-1; D unresolved. The germline V and J ends were trimmed by 2 bases and 6 bases, with 7 bases remaining between them. Germline lookup yields CDR1 DFQATT and CDR2 SNEGSKA (reference sequence). This CDR3 is 11 amino acids long. The CDR3 reads CSARRSAEAFF. The CDR3 bases are TGCAGTGCTAGAAGAAGCGCTGAAGCTTTCTTT.

Details on this clonotype: One end of the junction is discordant with germline, which a read error may explain. This chain joins TRBV2 and TRBJ1-1, with TRBD1 as a possible D gene (5 bases). The CDR3 spans 15 residues. Germline V CDR1 and CDR2: SNHLY, FYNNEI. The CDR3: CAGSERTPMNTEAFF. DNA of the CDR3: TGTGCCGGCAGCGAAAGGACACCCATGAACACTGAAGCTTTCTTT.

This chain joins TRBV3-1 and TRBJ1-1, with D perhaps TRBD1 (5 bases). CDR1 and CDR2 from the germline V gene are LGHDT and YNNKEL (reference sequence). This CDR3 region has 14 residues. Deletions cut 1 base from V and 10 bases from J, with 16 bases between. The CDR3 protein is CASSQGGRVGGAFF. Here the CDR3 DNA reads TGTGCCAGCAGCCAAGGCGGCAGGGTTGGGGGAGCTTTCTTT.

Many counts were recorded for this clonotype. The rearrangement uses TRBV29-1 and TRBJ1-2; no clear D. Trimming cost V 3 bases and J 4 bases, with 15 bases left between them. Germline assignment: CDR1 SQVTM and CDR2 ANQGSEA. The CDR3 sequence is 14 residues long. The CDR3: CSVDEKGTGYGYTF. The CDR3, as DNA: TGCAGCGTTGACGAGAAGGGAACCGGCTATGGCTACACCTTC.

The rearrangement uses TRBV10-2 and TRBJ2-5, with a weak D call TRBD1 (6 bases). Germline V gene data show CDR1 as WSHSY and CDR2 as SAAADI. V was trimmed by 6 bases and J by 2 bases, leaving 16 bases between them. The CDR3 is 15 amino acids. The CDR3 coding sequence is TGCGCCAGCAGGAGGCAAGCAGGGGAACAAGAGACCCAGTACTTC. Translation gives CASRRQAGEQETQYF.